This T cell receptor (beta chain) is from a study of CD8+ T cells in alopecia areata. CDR3 length: 14 residues. V lost 6 bases, J lost 5 bases, and 16 bases lay in between. Germline assignment: CDR1 SEHNR and CDR2 FQNEAQ (reference sequence). Treatment in this sample: oral pan-JAK inhibitor, 5-10 mg twice daily. This clone was detected a few times. Extraction of RNA preceded its reverse transcription into cDNA, which served as the sequencing template. This table comes from immunoSEQ multiplex PCR, and its TCRdb copy is limited to in-frame clones, with some not included. The table includes some 190,000 clones, 40% to 55% detected once.

The sequences come from CD8+ T cells sorted from blood, collected around week 54, from a patient treated with tofacitinib. The sequence came from a human donor with alopecia areata. V is TRBV7-9 and J is TRBJ1-1; D is ambiguous. The CDR3 loop is CASRAGHGWTEAFF. CDR3 bases: TGTGCCAGCAGGGCGGGCCACGGGTGGACTGAAGCTTTCTTT.